These 26 T cell receptor beta chains were all obtained from the same sample, sequenced in a study of blood T cells in healthy people across ages. A sample-barcoded 5' primer and a J-beta primer mix were used in a second PCR of about 7 to 12 cycles. TCRdb re-called the 5' RACE reads through MiXCR, storing one row per CDR3 protein. The repertoire includes some 1.6 million distinct CDR3 sequences, approximately 32% of them detected once, and 11% sits in the top ten. What was sequenced was blood. The receptors stem from a woman between 25 and 40 years old in good health.

A word on this clonotype: Possible read error: a much larger clone is one base away. V gene TRBV5-1 combines with J gene TRBJ2-7; TRBD1 agrees at 7 bases. Per germline, CDR1 SGHRS and CDR2 YFSETQ. This CDR3 has 14 amino acids. The CDR3 here is CDSSSTGTAYEQYF. The DNA for the CDR3 is TGCGACAGCAGCTCCACCGGGACAGCTTACGAGCAGTACTTC.

The V gene is TRBV3-1, the J gene TRBJ2-5; D not certain. The germline CDR1 and CDR2 sequences are LGHDT and YNNKEL (reference sequence). The CDR3 is made up of 15 amino acids. Deletions cut 5 bases from V and 4 bases from J, with 17 bases between. CDR3 DNA: TGTGCCAGCAGCTACCGCCGTGGGCTGGGAGAGACCCAGTACTTC. Translation gives CASSYRRGLGETQYF.

The chain carries TRBV20-1 and TRBJ2-7; D is perhaps TRBD2 (6 bases). Trimming took off 2 bases at V and 6 bases at J, with 17 bases between the two ends. The CDR3 has 14 amino acids. Looked up from germline, CDR1 is DFQATT and CDR2 is SNEGSKA (reference sequence). CDR3 sequence: CSARQDGGLLEQYF. The CDR3 DNA reads as TGCAGTGCTAGACAAGACGGGGGATTACTCGAGCAGTACTTC.

V usage is TRBV7-9 and J usage is TRBJ2-4; possible D gene TRBD2, 6 bases. V was cut by 2 bases and J by 4 bases, with 12 bases left in between. CDR3 size: 15 residues. The germline V gene has CDR1 SEHNR and CDR2 FQNEAQ (reference sequence). The CDR3 coding sequence is TGTGCCAGCAGCTTAACCTCCGGGACTAAAAACATTCAGTACTTC. It is translated as CASSLTSGTKNIQYF.

The chain couples TRBV2 to TRBJ1-1; D uncertain. CDR1 is SNHLY, CDR2 FYNNEI, per germline. V was pared by 0 bases and J by 9 bases, with 5 bases between. The CDR3 sequence is 11 residues long. The DNA for the CDR3 is TGTGCCAGCAGTGAAGCCCTTCAAGCTTTCTTT. This encodes CASSEALQAFF.

This chain uses TRBV28 with TRBJ2-1; 8 bases agree with TRBD2. The CDR3 has 15 residues. V shed 5 bases and J 10 bases; nucleotides not matched to a gene: 13. Germline V lookup: CDR1 MDHEN, CDR2 SYDVKM. The CDR3: CASSLLTSALSEQFF. The CDR3 bases are TGTGCCAGCAGTCTATTGACTAGCGCCCTTTCGGAGCAGTTCTTC.

This clonotype was recorded a few times. V is TRBV20-1 and J is TRBJ2-1, with TRBD2 matching 7 bases. The V and J ends lost 5 bases and 8 bases, in that order; junction bases with no gene match: 12. Germline loops: CDR1 DFQATT, CDR2 SNEGSKA (reference sequence). This CDR3 is built from 14 residues. The CDR3 nucleotides read TGCAGTGCTCCCTGGGGGGGAAACGGCGATGAGCAGTTCTTC. It is translated as CSAPWGGNGDEQFF.

A word on this clonotype: One end of the junction does not line up with germline, which may come from a read error. The gene calls are TRBV10-2 and TRBJ2-5; D uncertain. CDR1 and CDR2 (germline): WSHSY, SAAADI. The CDR3 spans 12 residues. For the CDR3, the DNA is TGCGCCGGCAGTGCCGGGTGGGAGACCCAGTACTTC. It is translated as CAGSAGWETQYF.

A few counts support this clonotype. The rearrangement uses TRBV18 and TRBJ2-1, with 9 positions matching TRBD1. CDR1 and CDR2 (germline): KGHSH, LQKENI. CDR3 length equals 15 residues. Trimming took 3 bases from V and 4 from J; bases not matched to a gene: 4. CDR3 DNA sequence: TGTGCCAGCTCACCCGGGACAGGGAGGTACAATGAGCAGTTCTTC. Encoded protein: CASSPGTGRYNEQFF.

This clonotype was found a few times. The chain employs TRBV11-2 and TRBJ2-1; 13 bases align to TRBD2. The germline V gene encodes CDR1 SGHAT and CDR2 FQNNGV. The CDR3 runs to 18 residues. V dropped 0 bases and J dropped 8; count of bases not matched to a gene: 10. In DNA, the CDR3 is TGTGCCAGCAGCTTAGATCCGACTAGCGGGAGGTCTACCGATGAGCAGTTCTTC. Amino acids: CASSLDPTSGRSTDEQFF.

V is TRBV9 and J is TRBJ2-1; 7 bases align to TRBD1. The CDR3 sequence is 16 residues long. The trim removed 0 bases at V and 4 bases at J, leaving 7 bases unmatched. Germline lookup yields CDR1 SGDLS and CDR2 YYNGEE. DNA for the CDR3: TGTGCCAGCAGCGTAGCTCCTACAGGGGCTTACAATGAGCAGTTCTTC. It codes for CASSVAPTGAYNEQFF.

A few counts support this clonotype. The rearrangement links TRBV27 to TRBJ2-5; 9 bases align to TRBD2. This CDR3 has 14 residues. The V gene end was trimmed by 3 bases and the J gene end by 5 bases; junction bases not matched to a gene: 4. Germline V gene sequence: CDR1 MNHEY, CDR2 SMNVEV (reference sequence). CDR3 coding DNA: TGTGCCAGCAGTTTCGGGCGGGAGGGCGAGACCCAGTACTTC. Translation: CASSFGREGETQYF.

The table lists this clonotype with a few counts. The chain couples TRBV3-1 to TRBJ1-2; D not resolved. Germline CDR1 is LGHDT and CDR2 is YNNKEL (reference sequence). V gave up 5 bases and J gave up 6 bases, with 7 bases separating them. The CDR3 runs 11 residues. CDR3 residues: CASSYLHGYTF. The CDR3 region has the DNA TGTGCCAGCAGCTACCTCCATGGCTACACCTTC.

The chain recombines TRBV29-1 with TRBJ1-4; D is perhaps TRBD1 (5 bases). CDR3 length: 12 amino acids. V was pared by 4 bases and J by 2 bases, with 5 bases between. Germline assignment: CDR1 SQVTM and CDR2 ANQGSEA. CDR3 protein: CSVGQTNEKLFF. CDR3 DNA: TGCAGCGTTGGACAGACTAATGAAAAACTGTTTTTT.

The chain links TRBV20-1 to TRBJ2-7; the D gene is possibly TRBD2 (6 bases). Trimming stripped 0 bases from V and 5 bases from J, with 20 bases between. Germline CDR1 is DFQATT and CDR2 is SNEGSKA (reference sequence). The CDR3 extends over 16 amino acids. The CDR3: CSARDREIQVFDEQYF. CDR3 DNA: TGCAGTGCTAGAGATCGGGAGATTCAGGTATTTGACGAGCAGTACTTC.

This sequence joins TRBV11-2 and TRBJ2-4; 8 nucleotides match TRBD2. The CDR3 covers 15 residues. Trimming took 1 base from V and 9 from J; bases not matched to a gene: 8. Germline CDR1 reads SGHAT; CDR2 reads FQNNGV. CDR3 region: CASSLVSSGNSIQYF. The CDR3 bases are TGTGCCAGCAGCTTAGTCAGTAGCGGGAACAGCATTCAGTACTTC.

This clonotype was seen a few times. The chain has TRBV6-1 and TRBJ2-5; tentatively, D is TRBD2 (6 bases). The germline gives CDR1 MNHNS, CDR2 SASEGT. V was cut by 8 bases and J by 4 bases, with 14 bases left in between. The CDR3 extends over 13 amino acids. CDR3 sequence: CASGTSSPETQYF. CDR3 in DNA: TGTGCCAGCGGTACTAGCTCACCAGAGACCCAGTACTTC.

This clonotype has a handful of counts. The V call is TRBV27, the J call TRBJ2-7; 8 bases map to TRBD2. Germline loops: CDR1 MNHEY, CDR2 SMNVEV (reference sequence). Trimming cost V 5 bases and J 1 base; bases outside gene matches: 10. This CDR3 is built from 16 residues. The CDR3 protein is CASSPHVVAGSYEQYF. CDR3 sequence (DNA): TGTGCCAGCAGTCCCCACGTGGTAGCGGGGTCCTACGAGCAGTACTTC.

This chain joins TRBV14 and TRBJ2-1; 8 bases fit TRBD2. V gave up 2 bases and J gave up 0 bases; unmatched junction bases: 3. Per the germline V gene, CDR1 is SGHDN and CDR2 is FVKESK. This CDR3 has 16 amino acids. DNA for the CDR3: TGTGCCAGCAGCCAAATAGCGGGGCCCTCCTACAATGAGCAGTTCTTC. Protein: CASSQIAGPSYNEQFF.

The chain has TRBV20-1 and TRBJ2-7, with D perhaps matching TRBD2 (6 bases). Trimming pared 3 bases from V and 4 bases from J, leaving 16 bases between. CDR1 is DFQATT, CDR2 SNEGSKA, per germline (reference sequence). The CDR3 length is 14 residues. The CDR3 nucleotides read TGCAGTGCTAGGGAGGAGGGGTATAGGTACGAGCAGTACTTC. Translation gives CSAREEGYRYEQYF.

This clonotype was counted ten times or more. This sequence joins TRBV29-1 and TRBJ2-3, with D perhaps matching TRBD1 (5 bases). The V and J ends lost 6 bases and 3 bases respectively, with 7 bases between them. The length of the CDR3 is 11 residues. Per germline, CDR1 SQVTM and CDR2 ANQGSEA. The CDR3, as DNA: TGCAGCGTGTCAGGGACAGATACGCAGTATTTT. It yields the protein CSVSGTDTQYF.

CDR3 DNA sequence: TGCAGTGCTAGAGATAAGGGAATGGCGGGACACACCATATATTTT. Amino acids: CSARDKGMAGHTIYF. The rearrangement links TRBV20-1 to TRBJ1-3, with D perhaps TRBD1 (5 bases). The CDR3 spans 15 residues. The V end lost 0 bases, the J end lost 8 bases, and 17 bases lay between the germline ends. From germline, CDR1 is DFQATT and CDR2 SNEGSKA (reference sequence).

The rearrangement uses TRBV20-1 and TRBJ2-5; 7 nucleotides match TRBD1. After removal of 6 bases from V and 1 base from J, the junction contained 8 bases not matched to a gene. The germline CDR1 and CDR2 sequences are DFQATT and SNEGSKA (reference sequence). The CDR3 contains 14 residues. The CDR3: CSAGIRDSQETQYF. DNA for the CDR3: TGCAGTGCCGGAATCCGGGACAGCCAAGAGACCCAGTACTTC.

This clonotype was seen at least ten times. This chain uses TRBV29-1 with TRBJ1-2; D gene unclear. Germline V lookup: CDR1 SQVTM, CDR2 ANQGSEA. Trimming took off 1 base at V and 6 bases at J, with 15 bases between the two ends. The length of the CDR3 is 14 residues. CDR3 in DNA: TGCAGCGTTGAAGGAATCGCTCAGCTAAATGGCTACACCTTC. Its protein product is CSVEGIAQLNGYTF. The variable domain in full, with the rest retrieved from reference TRBV29-1 and TRBJ1-2, is SAVISQKPSRDICQRGTSLTIQCQVDSQVTMMFWYRQQPGQSLTLIATANQGSEATYESGFVIDKFPISRPNLTFSTLTVSNMSPEDSSIYLCSVEGIAQLNGYTFGSGTRLTVV.

As to this clonotype: The junction differs from germline at one of its ends, possibly a read error. The chain links TRBV7-9 to TRBJ1-2, with D unresolved. Germline V gene data show CDR1 as SEHNR and CDR2 as FQNEAQ (reference sequence). This CDR3 region has 15 residues. The CDR3 loop reads CASSTWSGVLYSYTF. The CDR3 DNA sequence: TGTGCCAGCAGCACCTGGAGCGGGGTTCTCTATAGCTACACCTTC.

This clonotype occurred a few times. The gene calls are TRBV20-1 and TRBJ1-2, with a possible D match to TRBD1 (6 bases). Between the trimmed V and J ends, which lost 0 bases and 3 bases, there was a span of 11 bases. The CDR3 has 14 residues. CDR1 is DFQATT and CDR2 is SNEGSKA in the germline V gene (reference sequence). As DNA, the CDR3 is TGCAGTGCTAGAGAGTTAGGGGGGGACTATGGCTACACCTTC. Its translation is CSARELGGDYGYTF.